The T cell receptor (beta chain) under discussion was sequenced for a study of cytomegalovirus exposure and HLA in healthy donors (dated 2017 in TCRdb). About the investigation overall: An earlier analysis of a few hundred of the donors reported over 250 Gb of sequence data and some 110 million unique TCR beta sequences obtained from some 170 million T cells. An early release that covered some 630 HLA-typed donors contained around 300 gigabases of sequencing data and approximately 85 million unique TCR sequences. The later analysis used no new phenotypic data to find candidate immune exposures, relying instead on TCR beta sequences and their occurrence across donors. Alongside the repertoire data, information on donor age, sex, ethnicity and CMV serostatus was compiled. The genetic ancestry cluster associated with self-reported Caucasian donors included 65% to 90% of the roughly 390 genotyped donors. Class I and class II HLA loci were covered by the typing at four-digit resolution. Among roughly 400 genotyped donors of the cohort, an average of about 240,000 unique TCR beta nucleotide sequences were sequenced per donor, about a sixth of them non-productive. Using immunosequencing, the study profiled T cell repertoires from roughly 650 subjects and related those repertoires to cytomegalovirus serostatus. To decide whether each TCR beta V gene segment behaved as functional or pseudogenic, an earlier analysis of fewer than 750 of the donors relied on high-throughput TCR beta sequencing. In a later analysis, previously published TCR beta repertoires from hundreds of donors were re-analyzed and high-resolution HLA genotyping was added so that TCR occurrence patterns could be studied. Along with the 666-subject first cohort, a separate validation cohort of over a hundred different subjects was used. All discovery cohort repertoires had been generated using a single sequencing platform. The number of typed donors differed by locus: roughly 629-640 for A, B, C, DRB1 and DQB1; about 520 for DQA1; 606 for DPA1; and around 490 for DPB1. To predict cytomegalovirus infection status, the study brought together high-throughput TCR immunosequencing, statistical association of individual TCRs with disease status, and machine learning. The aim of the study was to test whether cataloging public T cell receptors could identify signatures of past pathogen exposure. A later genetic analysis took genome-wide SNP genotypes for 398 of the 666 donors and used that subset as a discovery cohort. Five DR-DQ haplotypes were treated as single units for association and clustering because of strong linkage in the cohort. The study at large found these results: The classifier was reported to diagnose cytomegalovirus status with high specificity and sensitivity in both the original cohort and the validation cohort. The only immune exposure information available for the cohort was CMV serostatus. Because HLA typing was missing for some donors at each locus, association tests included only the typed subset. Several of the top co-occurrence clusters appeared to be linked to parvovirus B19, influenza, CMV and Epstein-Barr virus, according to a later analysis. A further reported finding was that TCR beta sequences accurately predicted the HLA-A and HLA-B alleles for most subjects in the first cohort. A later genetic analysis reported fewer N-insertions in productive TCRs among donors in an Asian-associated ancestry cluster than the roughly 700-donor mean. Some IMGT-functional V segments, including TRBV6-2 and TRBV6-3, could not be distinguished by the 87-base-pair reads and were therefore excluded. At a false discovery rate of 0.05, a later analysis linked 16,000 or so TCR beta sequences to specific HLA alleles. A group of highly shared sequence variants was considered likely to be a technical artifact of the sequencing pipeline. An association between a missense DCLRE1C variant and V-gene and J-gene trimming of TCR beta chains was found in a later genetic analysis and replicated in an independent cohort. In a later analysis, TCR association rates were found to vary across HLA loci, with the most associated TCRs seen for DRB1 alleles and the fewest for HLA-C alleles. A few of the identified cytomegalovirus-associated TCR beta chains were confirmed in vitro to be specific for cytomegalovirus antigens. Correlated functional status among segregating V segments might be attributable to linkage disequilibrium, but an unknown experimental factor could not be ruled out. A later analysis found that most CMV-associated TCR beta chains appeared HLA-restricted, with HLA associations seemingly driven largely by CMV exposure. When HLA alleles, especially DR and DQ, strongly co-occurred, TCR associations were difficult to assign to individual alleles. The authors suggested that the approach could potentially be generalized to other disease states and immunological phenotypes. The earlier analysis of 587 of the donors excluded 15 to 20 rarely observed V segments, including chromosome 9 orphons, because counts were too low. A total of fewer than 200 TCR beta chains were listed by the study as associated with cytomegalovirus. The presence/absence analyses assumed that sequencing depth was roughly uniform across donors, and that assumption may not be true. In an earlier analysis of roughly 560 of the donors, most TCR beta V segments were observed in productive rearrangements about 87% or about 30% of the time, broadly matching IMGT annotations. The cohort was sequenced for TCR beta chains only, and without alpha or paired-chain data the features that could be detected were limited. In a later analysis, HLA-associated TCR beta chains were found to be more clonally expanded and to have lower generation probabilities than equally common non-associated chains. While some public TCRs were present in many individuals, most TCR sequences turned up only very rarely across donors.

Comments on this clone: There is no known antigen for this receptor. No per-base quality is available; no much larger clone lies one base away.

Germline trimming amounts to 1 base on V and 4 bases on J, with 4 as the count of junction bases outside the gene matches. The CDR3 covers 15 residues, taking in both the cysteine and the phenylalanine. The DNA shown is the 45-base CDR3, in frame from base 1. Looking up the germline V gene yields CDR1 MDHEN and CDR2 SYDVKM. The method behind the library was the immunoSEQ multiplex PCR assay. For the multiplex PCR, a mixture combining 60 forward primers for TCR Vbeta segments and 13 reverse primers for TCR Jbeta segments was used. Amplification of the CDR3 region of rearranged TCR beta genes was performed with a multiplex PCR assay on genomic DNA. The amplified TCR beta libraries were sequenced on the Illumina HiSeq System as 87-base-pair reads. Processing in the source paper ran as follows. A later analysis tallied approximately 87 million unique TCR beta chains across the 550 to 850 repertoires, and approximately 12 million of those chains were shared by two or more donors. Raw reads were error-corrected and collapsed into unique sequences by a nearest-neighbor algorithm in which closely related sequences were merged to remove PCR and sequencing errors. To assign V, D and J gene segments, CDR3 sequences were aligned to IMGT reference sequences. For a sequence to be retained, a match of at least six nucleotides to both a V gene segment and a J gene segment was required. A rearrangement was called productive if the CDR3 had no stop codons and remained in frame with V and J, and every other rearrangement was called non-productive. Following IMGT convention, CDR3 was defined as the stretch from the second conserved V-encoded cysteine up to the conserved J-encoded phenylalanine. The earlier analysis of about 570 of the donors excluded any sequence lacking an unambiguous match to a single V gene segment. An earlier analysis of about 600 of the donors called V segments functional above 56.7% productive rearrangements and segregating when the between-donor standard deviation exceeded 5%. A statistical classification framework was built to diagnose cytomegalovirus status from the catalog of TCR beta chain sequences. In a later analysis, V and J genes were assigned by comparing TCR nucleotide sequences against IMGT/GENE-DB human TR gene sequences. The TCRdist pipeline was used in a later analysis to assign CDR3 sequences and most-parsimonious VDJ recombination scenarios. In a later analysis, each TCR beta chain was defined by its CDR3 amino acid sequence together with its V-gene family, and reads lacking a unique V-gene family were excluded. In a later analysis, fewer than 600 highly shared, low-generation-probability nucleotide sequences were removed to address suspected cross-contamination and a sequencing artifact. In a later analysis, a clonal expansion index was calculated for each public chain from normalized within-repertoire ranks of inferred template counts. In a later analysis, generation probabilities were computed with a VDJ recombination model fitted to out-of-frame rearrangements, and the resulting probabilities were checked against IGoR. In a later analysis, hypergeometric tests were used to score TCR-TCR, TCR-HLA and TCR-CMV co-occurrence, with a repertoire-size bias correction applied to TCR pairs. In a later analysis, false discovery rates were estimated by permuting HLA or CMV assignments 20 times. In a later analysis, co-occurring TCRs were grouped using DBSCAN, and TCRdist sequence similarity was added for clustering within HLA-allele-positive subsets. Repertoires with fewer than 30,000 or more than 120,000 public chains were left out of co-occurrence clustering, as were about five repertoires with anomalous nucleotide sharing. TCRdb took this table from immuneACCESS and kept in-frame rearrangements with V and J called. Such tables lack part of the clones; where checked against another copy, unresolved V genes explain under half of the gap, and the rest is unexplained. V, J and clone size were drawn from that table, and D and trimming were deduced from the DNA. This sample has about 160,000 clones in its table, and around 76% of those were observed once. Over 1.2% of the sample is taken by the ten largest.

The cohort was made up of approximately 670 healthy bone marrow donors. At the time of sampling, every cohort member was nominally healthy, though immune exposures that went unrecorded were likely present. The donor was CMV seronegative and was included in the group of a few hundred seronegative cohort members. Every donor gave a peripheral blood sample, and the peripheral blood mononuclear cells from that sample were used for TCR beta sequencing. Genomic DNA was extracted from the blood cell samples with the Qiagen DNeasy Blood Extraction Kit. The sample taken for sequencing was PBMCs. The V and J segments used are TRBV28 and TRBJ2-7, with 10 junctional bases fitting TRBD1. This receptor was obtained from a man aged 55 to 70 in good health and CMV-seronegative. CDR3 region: CASSLFGGQGYEQYF. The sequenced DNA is TGTGCCAGCAGTTTATTCGGGGGACAGGGGTACGAGCAGTACTTC.